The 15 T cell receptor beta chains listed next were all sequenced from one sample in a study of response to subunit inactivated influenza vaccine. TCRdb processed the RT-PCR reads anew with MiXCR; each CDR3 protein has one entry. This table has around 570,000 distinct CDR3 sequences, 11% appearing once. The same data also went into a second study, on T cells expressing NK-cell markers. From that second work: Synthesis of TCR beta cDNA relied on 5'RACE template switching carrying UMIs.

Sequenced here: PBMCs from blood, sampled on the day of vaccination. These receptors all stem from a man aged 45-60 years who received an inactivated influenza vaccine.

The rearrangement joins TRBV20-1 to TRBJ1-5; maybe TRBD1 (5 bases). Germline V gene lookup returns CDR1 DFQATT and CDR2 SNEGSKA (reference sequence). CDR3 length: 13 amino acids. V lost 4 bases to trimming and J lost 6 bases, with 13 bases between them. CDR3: CSATRGGGQPQHF. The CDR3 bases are TGCAGTGCTACGCGGGGGGGGGGTCAGCCCCAGCATTTT.

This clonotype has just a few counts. The CDR3, as DNA: TGCAGTGCCCCCGGGGGTACCTACAATGAGCAGTTCTTC. Translating gives CSAPGGTYNEQFF. The chain joins TRBV20-1 to TRBJ2-1; weak D call: TRBD2 (6 bases). Germline V gene sequence: CDR1 DFQATT, CDR2 SNEGSKA (reference sequence). This CDR3 is 13 amino acids long. The germline V and J ends were trimmed by 6 bases and 2 bases, with 11 bases remaining between them.

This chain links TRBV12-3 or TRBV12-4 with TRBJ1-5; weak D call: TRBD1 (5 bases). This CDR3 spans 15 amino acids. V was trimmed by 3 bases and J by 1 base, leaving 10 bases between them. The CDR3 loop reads CASSFGARSNQPQHF. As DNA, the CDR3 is TGTGCCAGCAGTTTTGGGGCCCGGAGCAATCAGCCCCAGCATTTT.

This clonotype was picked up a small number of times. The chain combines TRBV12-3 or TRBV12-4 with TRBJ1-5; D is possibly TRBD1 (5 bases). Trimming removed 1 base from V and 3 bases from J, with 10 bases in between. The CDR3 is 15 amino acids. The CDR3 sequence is CASSLGRDYNQPQHF. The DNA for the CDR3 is TGTGCCAGCAGTTTAGGTAGGGACTACAATCAGCCCCAGCATTTT.

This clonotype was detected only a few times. The CDR3: CATSRDLGREATF. CDR3 nucleotide sequence: TGTGCCACCAGCAGAGATCTTGGCCGAGAGGCAACCTTC. The V gene is TRBV15, the J gene TRBJ1-2, with no clear D. The CDR3 has 13 amino acids. V lost 0 bases and J 14 bases, leaving 16 bases between the germline ends. Germline V gene data show CDR1 as LNHNV and CDR2 as YYDKDF (reference sequence).

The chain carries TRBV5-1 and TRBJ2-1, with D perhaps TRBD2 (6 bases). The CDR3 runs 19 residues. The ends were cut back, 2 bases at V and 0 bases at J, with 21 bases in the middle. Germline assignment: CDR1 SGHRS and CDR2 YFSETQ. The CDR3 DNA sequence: TGCGCCAGCAGCTTCGGGCCGGTCCTAGCGCTTAGCTCCTACAATGAGCAGTTCTTC. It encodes CASSFGPVLALSSYNEQFF.

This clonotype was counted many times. The CDR3 spells CASSEQGSIGELFF. CDR3 DNA: TGTGCCAGCAGTGAACAGGGGAGTATCGGGGAGCTGTTTTTT. The chain links TRBV12-3 or TRBV12-4 to TRBJ2-2, with 7 bases fitting TRBD1. Trimming at V came to 5 bases and at J to 7 bases, leaving 7 bases not matched to a gene. The CDR3 length is 14 residues.

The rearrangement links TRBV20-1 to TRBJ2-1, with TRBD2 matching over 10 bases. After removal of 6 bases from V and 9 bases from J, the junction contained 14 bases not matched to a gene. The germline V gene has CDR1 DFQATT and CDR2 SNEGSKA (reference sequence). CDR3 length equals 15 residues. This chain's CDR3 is CSARLAGRSLGEQFF. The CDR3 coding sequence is TGCAGTGCACGACTAGCGGGCCGATCTCTCGGTGAGCAGTTCTTC.

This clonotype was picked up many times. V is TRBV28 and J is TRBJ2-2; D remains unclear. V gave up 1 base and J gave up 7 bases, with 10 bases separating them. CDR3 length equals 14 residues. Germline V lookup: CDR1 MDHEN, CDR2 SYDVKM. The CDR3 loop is CASSLSRWGGELFF. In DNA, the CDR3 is TGTGCCAGCAGTTTATCTCGCTGGGGCGGGGAGCTGTTTTTT.

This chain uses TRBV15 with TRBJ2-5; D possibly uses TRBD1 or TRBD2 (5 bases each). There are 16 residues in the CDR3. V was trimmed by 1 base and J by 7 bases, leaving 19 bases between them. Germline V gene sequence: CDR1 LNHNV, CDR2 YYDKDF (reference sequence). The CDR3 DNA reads TGTGCCACCAGCAGAGCCACCGGGACCGGGGTAGGGACCCAGTACTTC. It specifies CATSRATGTGVGTQYF.

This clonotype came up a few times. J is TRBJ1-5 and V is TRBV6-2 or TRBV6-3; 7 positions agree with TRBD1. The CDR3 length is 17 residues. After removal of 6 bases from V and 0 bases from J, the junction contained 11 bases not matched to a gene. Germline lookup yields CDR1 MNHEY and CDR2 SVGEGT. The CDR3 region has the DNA TGTGCCAGCAGCGGCCAGGGGGGACTATATAGCAATCAGCCCCAGCATTTT. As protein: CASSGQGGLYSNQPQHF.

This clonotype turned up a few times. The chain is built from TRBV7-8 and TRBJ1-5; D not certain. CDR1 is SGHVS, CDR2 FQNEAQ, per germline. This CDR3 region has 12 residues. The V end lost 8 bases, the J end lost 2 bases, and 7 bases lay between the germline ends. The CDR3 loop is CASAFGNQPQHF. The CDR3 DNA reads TGTGCCAGCGCCTTCGGCAATCAGCCCCAGCATTTT.

The CDR3 sequence is CASSAIPYEQYF. DNA for the CDR3: TGTGCCAGCAGCGCGATCCCCTACGAGCAGTACTTC. V and J are TRBV7-9 and TRBJ2-7; D ambiguous. The V end lost 5 bases, the J end lost 2 bases, and 7 bases lay between the germline ends. Germline V gene data show CDR1 as SEHNR and CDR2 as FQNEAQ (reference sequence). The length of the CDR3 is 12 residues. Combining the CDR3 with reference TRBV7-9 and TRBJ2-7 gives the whole variable domain DTGVSQNPRHKITKRGQNVTFRCDPISEHNRLYWYRQTLGQGPEFLTYFQNEAQLEKSRLLSDRFSAERPKGSFSTLEIQRTEQGDSAMYLCASSAIPYEQYFGPGTRLTVT.

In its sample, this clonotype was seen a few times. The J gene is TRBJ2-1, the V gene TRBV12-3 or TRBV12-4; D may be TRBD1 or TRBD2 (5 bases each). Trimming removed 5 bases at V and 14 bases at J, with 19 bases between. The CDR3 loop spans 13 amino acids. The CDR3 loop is CASSLGTRAEEFF. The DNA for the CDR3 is TGTGCCAGCAGTCTCGGGACCAGGGCAGAGGAGTTCTTC.

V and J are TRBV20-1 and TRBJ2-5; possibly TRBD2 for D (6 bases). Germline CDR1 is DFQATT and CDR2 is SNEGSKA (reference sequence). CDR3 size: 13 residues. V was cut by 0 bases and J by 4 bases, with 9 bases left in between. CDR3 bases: TGCAGTGCTAGAGATCGGGGGACAGAGACCCAGTACTTC. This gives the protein CSARDRGTETQYF.